The T cell receptor beta chain described here comes from a study of T cells in Graves' hyperthyroidism and ophthalmopathy. This CDR3 has 15 residues. CDR1 is SGHKS, CDR2 YYEKEE, per germline (reference sequence). V lost 2 bases, J lost 7 bases, and 15 bases lay in between. PBMCs were sourced from more than 9 ml fresh peripheral blood. Amplified TCR beta CDR3 regions came from RNA transcripts. Primed by the HTBI set, a first-round RT-PCR was run on the TCR CDR3. One entry per CDR3 protein results from TCRdb running MiXCR on the multiplex PCR reads. The data show a few hundred thousand distinct CDR3 sequences, approximately 15% seen once.

The specimen sequenced was blood. This TCR derives from a woman aged 18-30 years with Graves' hyperthyroidism that later progressed to Graves' ophthalmopathy. The chain uses TRBV5-5 and TRBJ1-4; TRBD1 is a possible D gene (6 bases). Here the CDR3 reads CASSFRGGMGEKLFF. The CDR3 nucleotides are TGTGCCAGCAGCTTTAGAGGGGGTATGGGTGAAAAACTGTTTTTT.